The source of this T cell receptor beta chain is a study of blood T cell repertoires in COVID-19. Study-level background: Samples came from the United States, Italy and Spain, spanning acute and convalescent COVID-19. PBMCs, B-cell-depleted T cells, or T cells provided the cDNA or gDNA that made up the material.

Germline V gene data show CDR1 as LGHNA and CDR2 as YSLEER. V was shortened by 0 bases and J by 6 bases, with 19 bases between the two germline ends. CDR3 size: 17 residues. Some clones are missing from TCRdb's copy, which holds only in-frame ones; the method was immunoSEQ multiplex PCR. The table lists about 160,000 clones, about 85% of them singletons. This chain connects TRBV4-3 to TRBJ2-3; perhaps TRBD1 as D (6 bases). This TCR derives from a human donor with acute or convalescent COVID-19. The donor label of this sample is uncertain. Specimen: peripheral blood. DNA of the CDR3: TGCGCCAGCAGCCAAGATAGGGGGTTTGGGGTTGGGGATACGCAGTATTTT. This sequence encodes CASSQDRGFGVGDTQYF.